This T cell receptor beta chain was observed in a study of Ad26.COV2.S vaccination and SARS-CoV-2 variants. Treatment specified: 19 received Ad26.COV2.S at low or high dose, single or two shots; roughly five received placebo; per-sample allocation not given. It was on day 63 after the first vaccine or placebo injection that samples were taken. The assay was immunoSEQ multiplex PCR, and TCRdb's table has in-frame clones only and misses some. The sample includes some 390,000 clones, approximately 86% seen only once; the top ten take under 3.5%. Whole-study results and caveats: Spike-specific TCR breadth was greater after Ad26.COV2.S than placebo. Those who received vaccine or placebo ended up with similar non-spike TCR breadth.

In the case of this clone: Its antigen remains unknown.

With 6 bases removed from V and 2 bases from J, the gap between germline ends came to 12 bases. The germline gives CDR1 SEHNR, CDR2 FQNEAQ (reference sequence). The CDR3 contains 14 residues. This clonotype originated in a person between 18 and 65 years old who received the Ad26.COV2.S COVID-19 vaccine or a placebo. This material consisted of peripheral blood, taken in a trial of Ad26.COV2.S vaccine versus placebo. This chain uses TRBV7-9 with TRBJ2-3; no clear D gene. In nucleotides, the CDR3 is TGTGCCAGCAGGAGGTCCCCCCACACAGATACGCAGTATTTT. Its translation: CASRRSPHTDTQYF.